This T cell receptor beta chain was found in a study of CD8+ T cells in alopecia areata. cDNA serving as the sequencing template came from extracted, reverse transcribed RNA. Profiling relied on immunoSEQ multiplex PCR, and the TCRdb table lists in-frame clones only, not all of them. The sample has 90,000 to 130,000 clones, almost 60% seen once. About this clone: Its antigen is not identified.

General observations from the study: Lesional tissue from the scalp (especially in alopecia totalis/universalis) showed higher clonality than normal scalp. Resident alphabeta T cells of normal skin are also sequenced in scalp samples.

Looked up from germline, CDR1 is SGHNT and CDR2 is YYREEE (reference sequence). This CDR3 is built from 13 residues. Trimming took 3 bases from V and 9 from J, leaving 15 bases between them. The chain carries TRBV5-4 and TRBJ2-5, with no clear D. This TCR came from a human donor in good health. The sample taken for sequencing was CD8+ T cells sorted from blood. The CDR3 here is CASSWTASDPQYF. The CDR3 DNA reads as TGTGCCAGCAGCTGGACCGCCTCGGACCCCCAGTACTTC.